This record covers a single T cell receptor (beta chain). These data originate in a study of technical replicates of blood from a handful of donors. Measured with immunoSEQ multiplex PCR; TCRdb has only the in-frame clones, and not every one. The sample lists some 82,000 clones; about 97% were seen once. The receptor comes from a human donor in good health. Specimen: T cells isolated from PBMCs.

CDR3 DNA sequence: TGCGCCAGCACCATCGCCCGGTATGGACCTTGGTCGGGAAAGACAGGGGAAGCCCAAGAGACCCAGTACTTC. Amino acid sequence: CASTIARYGPWSGKTGEAQETQYF. The V call is TRBV5-1, the J call TRBJ2-5; TRBD1 agrees at 8 bases. CDR1 is SGHRS, CDR2 YFSETQ, per germline. The CDR3 sequence is 24 residues long. Trimming cost V 6 bases and J 1 base; bases outside gene matches: 35.